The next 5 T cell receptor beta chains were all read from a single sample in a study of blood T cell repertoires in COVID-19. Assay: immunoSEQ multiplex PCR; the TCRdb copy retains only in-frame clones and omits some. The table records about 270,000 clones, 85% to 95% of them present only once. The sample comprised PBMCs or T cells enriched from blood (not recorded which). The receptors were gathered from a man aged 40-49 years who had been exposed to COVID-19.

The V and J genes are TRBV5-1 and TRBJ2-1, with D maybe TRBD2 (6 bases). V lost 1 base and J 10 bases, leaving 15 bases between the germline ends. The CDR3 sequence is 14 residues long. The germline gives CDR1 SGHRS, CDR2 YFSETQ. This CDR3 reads CASSLTSPIREQFF. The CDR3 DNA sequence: TGCGCCAGCAGCTTGACTAGCCCCATCAGGGAGCAGTTCTTC. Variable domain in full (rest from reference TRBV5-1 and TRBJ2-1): KAGVTQTPRYLIKTRGQQVTLSCSPISGHRSVSWYQQTPGQGLQFLFEYFSETQRNKGNFPGRFSGRQFSNSRSEMNVSTLELGDSALYLCASSLTSPIREQFFGPGTRLTVL.

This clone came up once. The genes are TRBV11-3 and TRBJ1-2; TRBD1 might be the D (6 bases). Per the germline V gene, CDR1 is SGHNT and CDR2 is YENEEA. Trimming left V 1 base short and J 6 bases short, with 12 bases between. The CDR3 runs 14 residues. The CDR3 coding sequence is TGTGCCAGCAGCTTAGGGCAGGGGCGTGATGGCTACACCTTC. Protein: CASSLGQGRDGYTF. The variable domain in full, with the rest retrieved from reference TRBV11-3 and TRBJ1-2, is EAGVVQSPRYKIIEKKQPVAFWCNPISGHNTLYWYLQNLGQGPELLIRYENEEAVDDSQLPKDRFSAERLKGVDSTLKIQPAELGDSAVYLCASSLGQGRDGYTFGSGTRLTVV.

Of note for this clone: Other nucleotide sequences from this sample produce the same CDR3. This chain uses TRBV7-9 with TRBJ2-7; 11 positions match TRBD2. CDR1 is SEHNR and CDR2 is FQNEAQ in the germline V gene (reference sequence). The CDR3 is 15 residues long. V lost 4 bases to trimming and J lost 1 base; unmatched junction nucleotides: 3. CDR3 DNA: TGTGCCAGCAGCTCTCGACTAGCGGGATCCTACGAGCAGTACTTC. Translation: CASSSRLAGSYEQYF.

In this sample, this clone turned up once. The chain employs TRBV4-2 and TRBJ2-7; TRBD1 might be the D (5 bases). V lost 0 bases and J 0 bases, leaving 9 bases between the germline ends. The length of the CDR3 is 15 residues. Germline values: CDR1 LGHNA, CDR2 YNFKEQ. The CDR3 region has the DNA TGTGCCAGCAGCCAAGATGGTGGGGCCTCCTACGAGCAGTACTTC. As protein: CASSQDGGASYEQYF.

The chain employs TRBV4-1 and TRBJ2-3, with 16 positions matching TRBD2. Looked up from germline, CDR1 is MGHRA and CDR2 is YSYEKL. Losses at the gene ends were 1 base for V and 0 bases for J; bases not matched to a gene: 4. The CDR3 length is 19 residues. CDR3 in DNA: TGCGCCAGCAGCCAAGCGGGACTAGCGGGAGGGACTAGCACAGATACGCAGTATTTT. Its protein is CASSQAGLAGGTSTDTQYF.